These 3 T cell receptor beta chains were all obtained from the same sample, sequenced in a study of blood T cell repertoires in COVID-19. Some clones are missing from TCRdb's copy, which holds only in-frame ones; the method was immunoSEQ multiplex PCR. The repertoire holds 180,000 or so clones, with roughly four fifths as singletons. The sample taken for sequencing was PBMCs or T cells enriched from blood (not recorded which). The receptors were gathered from a man aged 45-65 years who had recovered from COVID-19.

This clone was seen a few times. The chain recombines TRBV19 with TRBJ1-2; D is undetermined. With 7 bases removed from V and 6 bases from J, the gap between germline ends came to 18 bases. CDR1 is LNHDA and CDR2 is SQIVND in the germline V gene (reference sequence). CDR3 length: 14 residues. CDR3 sequence (DNA): TGTGCCAGTAATCAGGAGGGAACTTGGGATGGCTACACCTTC. Its translation: CASNQEGTWDGYTF.

The rearrangement links TRBV13 to TRBJ1-4, with a possible D match to TRBD1 (6 bases). The V gene's germline CDR1 is PRHDT and CDR2 FYEKMQ (reference sequence). V dropped 5 bases and J dropped 5 bases, with 21 bases sitting between them. The CDR3 has 17 amino acids. CDR3 nucleotide sequence: TGTGCCAGCAGCCCGCGAGGGTCCGGGACACCGAATGAAAAACTGTTTTTT. Encoded protein: CASSPRGSGTPNEKLFF.

The J gene is TRBJ2-5, the V gene TRBV28; a possible D gene is TRBD1 (7 bases). There are 14 residues in the CDR3. The germline CDR1 and CDR2 sequences are MDHEN and SYDVKM. The V end was cut by 7 bases, the J end by 2 bases, with 14 bases between. The CDR3, as DNA: TGTGCCAGCAATCCGCCAGGGGGGCAAGAGACCCAGTACTTC. Translated, it gives CASNPPGGQETQYF.